A selection of T cell receptor beta chains follows, all from one sample in a study of regulatory T cells in long-lasting Graves disease. TCRdb ran MiXCR on the multiplex PCR reads and lists one entry per CDR3 protein. The data show around 500,000 distinct CDR3 sequences, around 13% seen once. This same sample was also taken into another study, of T cells in Graves' hyperthyroidism and ophthalmopathy.

Material: peripheral blood mononuclear cells (PBMCs), obtained at new diagnosis, from a patient treated with antithyroid drugs. Receptors originate from a woman aged 25-40 years with Graves disease. The conserved cysteine and the conserved F or W are not part of the CDR3 here.

v_gene: TRBV7-9; j_gene: TRBJ2-6; CDR3aa: ASGAGANVLT
v_gene: TRBV6-2/TRBV6-3; j_gene: TRBJ1-1; CDR3aa: ASSDQQGATEAF
v_gene: TRBV6-1; j_gene: TRBJ2-4; CDR3aa: ASSAREREY
v_gene: TRBV13; j_gene: TRBJ2-7; CDR3aa: ASSLRRSPEQY
v_gene: TRBV6-5; j_gene: TRBJ1-1; CDR3aa: ASIYRETNTEAF
v_gene: TRBV12-3/TRBV12-4; j_gene: TRBJ2-1; CDR3aa: ASSTRTGSSYNEQF
v_gene: TRBV20-1; j_gene: TRBJ2-1; CDR3aa: SAPGSGTYNEQF
v_gene: TRBV20-1; j_gene: TRBJ1-2; CDR3aa: SAIPSLGYGYT
v_gene: TRBV20-1; j_gene: TRBJ2-7; CDR3aa: SAGQLAMGTYEQY
v_gene: TRBV5-1; j_gene: TRBJ2-1; CDR3aa: ASRTGTSINEQF
v_gene: TRBV11-2; j_gene: TRBJ2-1; CDR3aa: ASSLAWGVRGNEQF
v_gene: TRBV6-1; j_gene: TRBJ1-5; CDR3aa: ASSMTGVGNQPQH
v_gene: TRBV19; j_gene: TRBJ1-5; CDR3aa: ASSPKDRVYSNQPQH
v_gene: TRBV27; j_gene: TRBJ2-7; CDR3aa: ASSLQDRGNEQY
v_gene: TRBV19; j_gene: TRBJ1-5; CDR3aa: ASRQGGFNQPQH
v_gene: TRBV19; j_gene: TRBJ2-1; CDR3aa: ASTSGRESNEQF
v_gene: TRBV18; j_gene: TRBJ2-1; CDR3aa: ASSPLSNEADGQF
v_gene: TRBV9; j_gene: TRBJ2-3; CDR3aa: ASSVLSSTDTQY
v_gene: TRBV12-3/TRBV12-4; j_gene: TRBJ2-2; CDR3aa: ASSFYSGRGTGELF
v_gene: TRBV18; j_gene: TRBJ2-5; CDR3aa: ASSPSGLGDETQY